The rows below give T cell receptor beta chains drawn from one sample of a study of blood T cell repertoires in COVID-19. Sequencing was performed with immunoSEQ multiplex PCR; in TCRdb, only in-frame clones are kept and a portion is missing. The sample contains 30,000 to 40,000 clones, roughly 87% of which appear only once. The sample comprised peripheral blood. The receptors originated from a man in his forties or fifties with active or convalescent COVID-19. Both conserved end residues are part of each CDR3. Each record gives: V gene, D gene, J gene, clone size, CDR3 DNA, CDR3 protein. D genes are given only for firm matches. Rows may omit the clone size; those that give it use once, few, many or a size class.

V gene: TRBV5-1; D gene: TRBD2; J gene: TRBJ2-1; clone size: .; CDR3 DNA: TGCGCCAGCAGCCCCGGGCACCAGGGACTAGCGGGTATTACTACCTACAATGAGCAGTTCTTC; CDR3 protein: CASSPGHQGLAGITTYNEQFF
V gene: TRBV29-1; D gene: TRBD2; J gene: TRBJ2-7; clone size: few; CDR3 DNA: TGCAGCGCCGTAGGGACTAGCGGGAGCAATTCCTACGAGCAGTACTTC; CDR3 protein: CSAVGTSGSNSYEQYF
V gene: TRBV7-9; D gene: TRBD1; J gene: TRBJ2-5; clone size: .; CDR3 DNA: TGTGCCAGCAGCTTGGATCACAGGGGGGAAGAGACCCAGTACTTC; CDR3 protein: CASSLDHRGEETQYF
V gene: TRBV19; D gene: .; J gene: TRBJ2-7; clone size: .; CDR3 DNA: TGTGCCAGTAGTATAGAAGCTTTCTTGGACGAGCAGTACTTC; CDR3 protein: CASSIEAFLDEQYF
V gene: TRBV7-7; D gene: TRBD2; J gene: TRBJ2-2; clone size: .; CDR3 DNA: TGTGCTAGCAGCCCATATGTAGTACTAGCGGGAGGGCAGAACACCGGGGAGCTGTTTTTT; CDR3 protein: CASSPYVVLAGGQNTGELFF
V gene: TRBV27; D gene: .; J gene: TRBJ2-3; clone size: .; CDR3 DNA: TGTGCCAGCAGTCCCCAGAGGGCCACAGATACGCAGTATTTT; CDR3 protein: CASSPQRATDTQYF
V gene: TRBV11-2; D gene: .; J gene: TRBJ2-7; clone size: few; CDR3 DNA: TGTGCCAGCAGCTTGTCGGGGAACCGGCGCGAGCAGTACTTC; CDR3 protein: CASSLSGNRREQYF
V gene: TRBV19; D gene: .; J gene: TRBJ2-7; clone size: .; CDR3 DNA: TGTGCCAGTAGTCCCCAGGTTTTGCCTTCCTACGAGCAGTACTTC; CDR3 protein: CASSPQVLPSYEQYF
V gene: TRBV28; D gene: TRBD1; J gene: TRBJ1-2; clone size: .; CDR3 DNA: TGTGCCAGCAGGTCAAGCAACCCCCGGACAGGGGGTATCTATGGCTACACCTTC; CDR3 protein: CASRSSNPRTGGIYGYTF
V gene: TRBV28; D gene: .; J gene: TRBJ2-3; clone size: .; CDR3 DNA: TGTGCCAGCAGTTTGGCCGGCACAGATACGCAGTATTTT; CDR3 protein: CASSLAGTDTQYF
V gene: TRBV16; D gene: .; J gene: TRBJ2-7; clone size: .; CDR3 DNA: TGTGCCAGCAGCCAACAAGCGTCAACCTACGAGCAGTACTTC; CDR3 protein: CASSQQASTYEQYF
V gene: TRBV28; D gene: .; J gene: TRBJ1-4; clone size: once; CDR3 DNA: TGTGCCAGCAGTTCGAGCGGGGACCGAGTCGGGGGTGAAAAACTGTTTTTT; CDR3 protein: CASSSSGDRVGGEKLFF
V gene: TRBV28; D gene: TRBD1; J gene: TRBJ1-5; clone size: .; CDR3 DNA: TGTGCCAGCAGCCCCGGGACAGGGGCCGGCCCTAGCAATCAGCCCCAGCATTTT; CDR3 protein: CASSPGTGAGPSNQPQHF
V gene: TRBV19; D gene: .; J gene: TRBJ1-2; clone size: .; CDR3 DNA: TGTGCCAGTAGCCAGCCGGGGGAAAGTTACTATGGCTACACCTTC; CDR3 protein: CASSQPGESYYGYTF
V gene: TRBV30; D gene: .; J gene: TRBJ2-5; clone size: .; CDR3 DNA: TGTGCCTGGAGTGTAGCCCTTTTCCAAGAGACCCAGTACTTC; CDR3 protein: CAWSVALFQETQYF
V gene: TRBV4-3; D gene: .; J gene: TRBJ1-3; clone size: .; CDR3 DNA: TGCGCCAGCAGCCCGTTATCTGGAAACACCATATATTTT; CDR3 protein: CASSPLSGNTIYF
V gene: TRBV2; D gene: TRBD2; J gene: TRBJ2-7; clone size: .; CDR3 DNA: TGTGCCAGCAGTGAAATTGGCGGGAGTGGTTACGAGCAGTACTTC; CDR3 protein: CASSEIGGSGYEQYF
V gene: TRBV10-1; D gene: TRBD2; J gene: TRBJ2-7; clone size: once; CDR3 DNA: TGCGCCAGCAGTCATCTGACTAGCGGGAGTGGCTGTACAAACGAGCAGTACTTC; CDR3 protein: CASSHLTSGSGCTNEQYF
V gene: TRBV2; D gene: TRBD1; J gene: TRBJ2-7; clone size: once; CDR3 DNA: TGTGCCAGCAGAGACTGGACAGGGGTTGGCATTGGCGAGCAGTACTTC; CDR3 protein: CASRDWTGVGIGEQYF
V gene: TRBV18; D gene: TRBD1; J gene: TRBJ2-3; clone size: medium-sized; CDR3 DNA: TGTGCCAGCTCACCCCGGGACAGGGAGCTATCGGATACGCAGTATTTT; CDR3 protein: CASSPRDRELSDTQYF
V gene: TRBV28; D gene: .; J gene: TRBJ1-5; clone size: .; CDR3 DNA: TGTGCCAGCAGCCTCCCGGGACATAGCAATCAGCCCCAGCATTTT; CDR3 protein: CASSLPGHSNQPQHF
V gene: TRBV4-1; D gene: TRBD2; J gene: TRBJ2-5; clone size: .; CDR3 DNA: TGCGCCAGCAGCCATCCCGGACTAGCGGGAGGGCCAGGGAGGGAGACCCAGTACTTC; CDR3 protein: CASSHPGLAGGPGRETQYF
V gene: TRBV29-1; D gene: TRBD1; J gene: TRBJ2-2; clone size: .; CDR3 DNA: TGCAGCGTTGGGGACAGGGGCACCGGGGAGCTGTTTTTT; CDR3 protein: CSVGDRGTGELFF
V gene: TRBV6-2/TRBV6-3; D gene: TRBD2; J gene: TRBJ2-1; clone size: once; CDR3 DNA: TGTGCCAGCAGTTTCCCTTTAGCGGGGTACTACAATGAGCAGTTCTTC; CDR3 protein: CASSFPLAGYYNEQFF
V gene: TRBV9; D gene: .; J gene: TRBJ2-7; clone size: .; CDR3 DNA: TGTGCCAGCAGCGTAGATCTCCGCTCCTACGAGCAGTACTTC; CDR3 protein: CASSVDLRSYEQYF
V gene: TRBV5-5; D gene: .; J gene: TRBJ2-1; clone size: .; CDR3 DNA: TGTGCCAGCAGCTTCTTCCACAGGGTAGAAGTAGATGAGCAGTTCTTC; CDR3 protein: CASSFFHRVEVDEQFF